Reported below is one T cell receptor (beta chain). Its antigen is not known. These data are taken from a study of blood T cells in healthy people across ages. The study's findings and limits: Diversity was estimated from one million T cells, and these estimates were considered underestimates. No conclusive comparison of naive versus antigen-experienced cells was possible with unsorted PBMCs. Shifts in expanded clonotypes may have been confounded by donor CMV status, which was unknown.

The germline V gene encodes CDR1 DFQATT and CDR2 SNEGSKA (reference sequence). Trimming cost V 3 bases and J 11 bases, with 25 bases left between them. This CDR3 has 15 residues. Combining a sample-barcoded 5' primer with a J-beta primer mix, a second PCR ran for roughly 7 to 11 cycles. TCRdb recomputed calls from the 5' RACE reads with MiXCR, one row per CDR3 protein. This repertoire shows hundreds of thousands of distinct CDR3 sequences, about 62% found once; its top ten account for roughly 20%. The sequenced sample was blood. This clonotype was sampled from a man in his thirties or forties in good health. The V and J genes are TRBV20-1 and TRBJ2-5, with D possibly matching TRBD1 (5 bases). DNA of the CDR3: TGCAGTGCTAGTGGGGCTGAGGCAGACCCCCCCGGGCAGTACTTC. Its protein is CSASGAEADPPGQYF.